A selection of T cell receptor beta chains follows, all from one sample in a study of blood T cell repertoires in COVID-19. The repertoire was sequenced with immunoSEQ multiplex PCR; TCRdb's copy has only in-frame clones and lacks some. The data hold approximately 330,000 clones, with roughly 89% observed a single time. Sequenced input: peripheral blood. These receptor sequences come from a woman between 40 and 55 years old with COVID-19, enrolled during active disease. CDR3s include the opening cysteine and the closing phenylalanine or tryptophan.

v_gene	j_gene	CDR3aa
TRBV5-1	TRBJ2-5	CASSNAPSGQETQYF
TRBV30	TRBJ1-2	CAWTVNYGYTF
TRBV19	TRBJ2-7	CASSIGGSGNYEQYF
TRBV28	TRBJ2-5	CASSGGPGETQYF
TRBV11-2	TRBJ1-5	CASSAGQGETNQPQHF
TRBV19	TRBJ2-7	CASSIIPGGNYEQYF
TRBV7-2	TRBJ2-5	CASRRTGRETQYF
TRBV19	TRBJ2-6	CASSSRDWVVFLTF
TRBV9	TRBJ2-1	CASSPNPYSAGAGYEQFF
TRBV28	TRBJ2-7	CASSLDRYEQYF
TRBV14	TRBJ1-4	CASSQGQVGNEKLFF
TRBV2	TRBJ2-1	CASRIAGGAYNEQFF
TRBV28	TRBJ1-1	CASIGTEAFF
TRBV28	TRBJ2-2	CASLGERNTGELFF
TRBV5-1	TRBJ1-4	CASSLGRGTNEKLFF
TRBV19	TRBJ1-2	CASTSLGQPYGYTF
TRBV4-3	TRBJ1-2	CASSQDRVYSYGYTF
TRBV11-2	TRBJ1-3	CASSSPGQAGNTIYF
TRBV24-1	TRBJ2-3	CATSDSSQATDTQYF
TRBV4-1	TRBJ2-7	CASSRQGAEQYF
TRBV5-1	TRBJ1-6	CASSSAREPHNSPLHF
TRBV6-2/TRBV6-3	TRBJ2-7	CASSYSRQANSYEQYF
TRBV5-1	TRBJ2-7	CASSLGPPSYEQYF
TRBV19	TRBJ1-1	CASSTRGQGKTEAFF